The 24 T cell receptor beta chains reported below all come from one sample, sequenced in a study of T-cell memory formation after mild COVID-19. One entry per CDR3 protein, called by TCRdb with MiXCR from the 5' RACE reads. The sample lists roughly 80,000 distinct CDR3 sequences; approximately 14% were seen once. Sequences were obtained from PBMCs or a T cell subset sorted from them (not recorded which). These receptors were taken from an adult woman who had mild COVID-19 (a few samples of this study predate the infection). Cell type and time point are not known.

This chain connects TRBV7-9 to TRBJ1-2; possibly TRBD1 for D (5 bases). Trimming stripped 5 bases from V and 2 bases from J, with 9 bases between. The CDR3 is 13 residues long. Germline V gene sequence: CDR1 SEHNR, CDR2 FQNEAQ (reference sequence). DNA of the CDR3: TGTGCCAGCAGCGAAGGACAAAACTATGGCTACACCTTC. Residues: CASSEGQNYGYTF.

The chain is built from TRBV12-3 or TRBV12-4 and TRBJ2-5; 8 positions match TRBD2. Unmatched junction bases numbered 5, after V lost 7 bases and J lost 1 base. The CDR3 spans 14 residues. The CDR3 region is CASTITSGQETQYF. The CDR3 coding sequence is TGTGCCAGCACCATCACTAGCGGCCAAGAGACCCAGTACTTC.

The V gene is TRBV6-6, the J gene TRBJ2-7; a weak D match, TRBD2 (5 bases). Trimming took 4 bases from V and 2 from J, leaving 15 bases between them. This CDR3 has 15 amino acids. CDR1 is MNHNY, CDR2 SVGAGI, per germline (reference sequence). CDR3 amino acids: CASSFAEVSPYEQYF. The CDR3 DNA reads as TGTGCCAGCAGTTTTGCGGAGGTGTCCCCCTACGAGCAGTACTTC.

The genes are TRBV6-2 or TRBV6-3 and TRBJ1-1; D is uncertain. Germline-derived CDR1 and CDR2 are MNHEY and SVGEGT. The CDR3 is 11 residues long. Trimming removed 10 bases at V and 6 bases at J, with 12 bases between. CDR3 loop: CATKFTAEAFF. The CDR3 nucleotides read TGTGCCACCAAGTTCACGGCTGAAGCTTTCTTT.

This clonotype was seen a handful of times. The chain carries TRBV29-1 and TRBJ2-6; no reliable D call. The CDR3 extends over 13 amino acids. Looked up from germline, CDR1 is SQVTM and CDR2 is ANQGSEA. The ends were cut back, 0 bases at V and 10 bases at J, with 10 bases in the middle. The CDR3 protein is CSVEDRLGNVLTF. CDR3 in DNA: TGCAGCGTTGAAGACAGACTTGGTAACGTCCTGACTTTC.

This clonotype has a count of ten or more. The CDR3 reads CASSPGGTDTQYF. CDR3 DNA sequence: TGTGCCAGCAGCCCCGGGGGCACAGATACGCAGTATTTT. The rearrangement links TRBV7-9 to TRBJ2-3, with D possibly matching TRBD2 (5 bases). V gave up 5 bases and J gave up 1 base, with 7 bases separating them. Germline assignment: CDR1 SEHNR and CDR2 FQNEAQ (reference sequence). This CDR3 contains 13 residues.

The chain recombines TRBV7-8 with TRBJ2-3; D is uncertain. The ends were cut back, 5 bases at V and 1 base at J, with 13 bases in the middle. The CDR3 consists of 15 residues. Germline V gene sequence: CDR1 SGHVS, CDR2 FQNEAQ. The CDR3 sequence is CASSPGILGTDTQYF. CDR3 sequence (DNA): TGTGCCAGCAGCCCGGGCATTCTTGGCACAGATACGCAGTATTTT.

This clonotype was seen a handful of times. This chain links TRBV5-1 with TRBJ2-4; 8 positions agree with TRBD1. Germline lookup yields CDR1 SGHRS and CDR2 YFSETQ. V lost 2 bases, J lost 8 bases, and 12 bases stayed unmatched. CDR3 length equals 16 residues. The CDR3 sequence is CASSFGLTGDRDIQYF. The CDR3 DNA sequence: TGCGCCAGCAGCTTCGGGCTGACAGGGGACCGGGACATTCAGTACTTC.

This clonotype occurred a few times. This rearrangement joins TRBV5-5 to TRBJ2-1; D is undetermined. The CDR3 sequence is 13 residues long. CDR1 is SGHKS, CDR2 YYEKEE, per germline (reference sequence). The V end lost 2 bases, the J end lost 6 bases, and 9 bases lay between the germline ends. CDR3 loop: CASSFSSSNEQFF. In DNA, the CDR3 is TGTGCCAGCAGCTTTAGCTCTAGCAATGAGCAGTTCTTC. Complete variable domain (other parts from reference TRBV5-5 and TRBJ2-1): DAGVTQSPTHLIKTRGQQVTLRCSPISGHKSVSWYQQVLGQGPQFIFQYYEKEERGRGNFPDRFSARQFPNYSSELNVNALLLGDSALYLCASSFSSSNEQFFGPGTRLTVL.

The table lists this clonotype with many counts. The chain uses TRBV7-2 and TRBJ2-3; perhaps D is TRBD1 or TRBD2 (6 bases each). Trimming cost V 1 base and J 2 bases, with 10 bases left between them. This CDR3 is 15 amino acids long. Per the germline V gene, CDR1 is SGHTA and CDR2 is FQGNSA. The CDR3 coding sequence is TGTGCCAGCAGCTTAGGGGGGGCCCTCACAGATACGCAGTATTTT. Residues: CASSLGGALTDTQYF. The full variable domain, rest sourced from reference TRBV7-2 and TRBJ2-3, is GAGVSQSPSNKVTEKGKDVELRCDPISGHTALYWYRQSLGQGLEFLIYFQGNSAPDKSGLPSDRFSAERTGGSVSTLTIQRTQQEDSAVYLCASSLGGALTDTQYFGPGTRLTVL.

The rearrangement links TRBV30 to TRBJ2-3, with 7 bases that match TRBD2. The V gene's germline CDR1 is GTSNPN and CDR2 SVGIG (reference sequence). Trimming took 3 bases from V and 1 from J; bases not matched to a gene: 7. This CDR3 region has 15 residues. The CDR3 nucleotides read TGTGCCTGGAGCCTTCTCGGACTAGGCACAGATACGCAGTATTTT. Its protein product is CAWSLLGLGTDTQYF.

This clonotype was observed a few times. The chain combines TRBV7-9 with TRBJ2-5; 8 bases are a match to TRBD1. Trimming cost V 5 bases and J 3 bases; bases outside gene matches: 11. CDR1 is SEHNR, CDR2 FQNEAQ, per germline (reference sequence). The CDR3 is made up of 16 amino acids. The CDR3 sequence is CASSGRLGQGKETQYF. DNA for the CDR3: TGTGCCAGCAGCGGGAGACTAGGACAGGGAAAAGAGACCCAGTACTTC. Looking up the rest from reference TRBV7-9 and TRBJ2-5 gives the full variable domain: DTGVSQNPRHKITKRGQNVTFRCDPISEHNRLYWYRQTLGQGPEFLTYFQNEAQLEKSRLLSDRFSAERPKGSFSTLEIQRTEQGDSAMYLCASSGRLGQGKETQYFGPGTRLLVL.

Only a few counts were recorded for this clonotype. The V and J genes are TRBV11-2 and TRBJ1-1; D is uncertain. Germline CDR1 reads SGHAT; CDR2 reads FQNNGV. Trimming took 5 bases from V and 5 from J, leaving 9 bases between them. This CDR3 contains 12 residues. CDR3 region: CASSVGWTEAFF. CDR3 coding DNA: TGTGCCAGCAGCGTAGGGTGGACTGAAGCTTTCTTT.

This clonotype was seen only a few times. This chain links TRBV6-5 with TRBJ2-5, with 11 positions matching TRBD2. CDR1 and CDR2 (germline): MNHEY, SVGAGI. Trimming cost V 8 bases and J 5 bases; bases outside gene matches: 16. The CDR3 is made up of 17 amino acids. This CDR3 reads CASSRGATSGKWETQYF. CDR3 DNA: TGTGCCAGCTCCAGAGGAGCGACTAGCGGGAAATGGGAGACCCAGTACTTC.

This CDR3 reads CASSQDPTPNEQFF. In DNA, the CDR3 is TGCGCCAGCAGCCAGGACCCTACTCCGAATGAGCAGTTCTTC. V and J are TRBV4-3 and TRBJ2-1; D unclear. V was cut by 3 bases and J by 7 bases, with 13 bases left in between. The CDR3 consists of 14 residues. Per the germline V gene, CDR1 is LGHNA and CDR2 is YSLEER.

Here the CDR3 reads CASSQQGGHQETQYF. The CDR3 nucleotides are TGTGCCAGCAGTCAACAAGGAGGGCACCAAGAGACCCAGTACTTC. The chain couples TRBV6-1 to TRBJ2-5; D possibly corresponds to TRBD2 (6 bases). Trimming removed 5 bases from V and 0 bases from J, with 13 bases in between. The germline CDR1 and CDR2 sequences are MNHNS and SASEGT. The CDR3 runs 15 residues.

A few counts support this clonotype. The chain recombines TRBV5-8 with TRBJ2-7; D perhaps matches TRBD1 (5 bases). Trimming shortened V by 10 bases and J by 5 bases, and 19 bases separated the two germline ends. Germline-derived CDR1 and CDR2 are SGHTS and YDEGEE. This CDR3 has 13 amino acids. In DNA form, the CDR3 reads TGTGCCTCCCCTGGGCCAGGGTACGACGAGCAGTACTTC. It codes for CASPGPGYDEQYF.

The J gene is TRBJ2-7, the V gene TRBV5-6, with 9 bases that match TRBD1. The CDR3 consists of 16 residues. V shed 4 bases, J shed 3 bases, and the junction held 11 bases outside the gene matches. Per germline, CDR1 SGHDT and CDR2 YYEEEE. CDR3 sequence reads: CASSQIPGQGNYEQYF. The CDR3 region has the DNA TGTGCCAGCAGCCAAATACCGGGACAGGGAAACTACGAGCAGTACTTC.

The chain combines TRBV20-1 with TRBJ2-3; a possible D gene is TRBD2 (6 bases). Trimming pared 0 bases from V and 6 bases from J, leaving 13 bases between. The CDR3 is 14 residues long. Germline V gene data show CDR1 as DFQATT and CDR2 as SNEGSKA (reference sequence). The DNA for the CDR3 is TGCAGTGCTAGAGACCCCGTCCGGGAGGATACGCAGTATTTT. It translates to CSARDPVREDTQYF.

The chain has TRBV9 and TRBJ2-1; the D gene could be TRBD1 or TRBD2 (5 bases each). The CDR3 length is 14 residues. Trimming cost V 0 bases and J 8 bases, with 12 bases left between them. Germline CDR1 reads SGDLS; CDR2 reads YYNGEE. Here the CDR3 reads CASSVGDGIHEQFF. DNA of the CDR3: TGTGCCAGCAGCGTAGGGGACGGGATACATGAGCAGTTCTTC.

This chain links TRBV6-5 with TRBJ1-6, with a tentative D call TRBD1 (6 bases). The CDR3 spans 16 residues. Trimming pared 2 bases from V and 5 bases from J, leaving 13 bases between. Germline lookup yields CDR1 MNHEY and CDR2 SVGAGI. Here the CDR3 reads CASSYSPGVHNSPLHF. CDR3 in DNA: TGTGCCAGCAGTTACAGTCCAGGGGTACATAATTCACCCCTCCACTTT.

This clonotype has only a few counts. This chain joins TRBV9 and TRBJ2-5; D may match TRBD1 or TRBD2 (5 bases each). Deletions cut 0 bases from V and 2 bases from J, with 11 bases between. The CDR3 has 15 amino acids. CDR1 is SGDLS and CDR2 is YYNGEE in the germline V gene. The DNA of the CDR3 is TGTGCCAGCAGCGTAGGAGGGGCCCAACAAGAGACCCAGTACTTC. This sequence encodes CASSVGGAQQETQYF.

The rearrangement uses TRBV7-9 and TRBJ2-1; D tentatively reads TRBD1 or TRBD2 (5 bases each). V was pared by 5 bases and J by 2 bases, with 19 bases between. The CDR3 runs 17 residues. In germline, CDR1 is SEHNR, CDR2 FQNEAQ (reference sequence). The CDR3 nucleotides are TGTGCCAGCAGCCCCCGGGACGGGATTGAGGCCTACAATGAGCAGTTCTTC. Encoded protein: CASSPRDGIEAYNEQFF.

The sample holds a few counts of this clonotype. The chain uses TRBV7-2 and TRBJ2-7, with 7 bases identical to TRBD1. Germline CDR1 is SGHTA and CDR2 is FQGNSA. This CDR3 comprises 17 residues. The V and J ends lost 2 bases and 1 base, in that order; junction bases with no gene match: 11. CDR3 residues: CASSLHHPGQTSYEQYF. CDR3 DNA sequence: TGTGCCAGCAGCTTACACCACCCGGGACAGACTTCCTACGAGCAGTACTTC.